One sample yielded the 22 T cell receptor beta chains listed below, sequenced in a study of shared clonotypes between healthy human individuals. TCRdb's copy holds only in-frame clones and misses some; the assay was immunoSEQ multiplex PCR. Of around 980,000 clones in the sample, approximately 80% are singletons; the top ten hold 0.6% to 0.75%. The material sequenced was memory CD4+ T cells from PBMCs. Subset noted: CD45RA-negative fraction. The receptor set was obtained from a man aged 18 to 30 in good health. Some clones in this sample may be carry-over from other donors' samples.

This chain connects TRBV4-2 to TRBJ2-5; TRBD2 aligns across 7 bases. Germline V gene lookup returns CDR1 LGHNA and CDR2 YNFKEQ. The CDR3 sequence is 15 residues long. Germline trimming cut 0 bases from V and 5 bases from J; bases unmatched to any gene: 6. CDR3 nucleotides: TGTGCCAGCAGCCAAGATTGGGAGGGCCTGGAGACCCAGTACTTC. Residues: CASSQDWEGLETQYF.

This clone appeared a single time. V is TRBV6-1 and J is TRBJ2-3; 8 nucleotides agree with TRBD1. Per the germline V gene, CDR1 is MNHNS and CDR2 is SASEGT. CDR3 length: 15 residues. Unmatched junction bases numbered 5, after V lost 1 base and J lost 5 bases. This chain's CDR3 is CASSEGGQVIDTQYF. The CDR3, as DNA: TGTGCCAGCAGTGAAGGGGGACAGGTCATAGATACGCAGTATTTT.

This chain uses TRBV14 with TRBJ2-1, with 7 nucleotides matching TRBD2. Germline V lookup: CDR1 SGHDN, CDR2 FVKESK. This CDR3 is built from 14 residues. V shed 3 bases, J shed 6 bases, and the junction held 5 bases outside the gene matches. The CDR3 loop reads CASSQQLAINEQFF. In DNA, the CDR3 is TGTGCCAGCAGCCAGCAACTAGCGATCAATGAGCAGTTCTTC.

This clone occurred a few times. The chain recombines TRBV5-1 with TRBJ2-7; D not resolved. The CDR3 runs 16 residues. Germline V gene sequence: CDR1 SGHRS, CDR2 YFSETQ. Trimming took 4 bases from V and 2 from J, leaving 19 bases between them. Here the CDR3 reads CASSLMGRPQTYEQYF. The CDR3 region has the DNA TGCGCCAGCAGCCTGATGGGCAGACCACAGACCTACGAGCAGTACTTC.

The chain uses TRBV5-4 and TRBJ2-2, with no clear D. CDR3 length: 15 amino acids. Germline V gene lookup returns CDR1 SGHNT and CDR2 YYREEE (reference sequence). The V and J ends lost 0 bases and 3 bases respectively, with 9 bases between them. CDR3 in amino acids: CASSLGGWDTGELFF. The CDR3 DNA is TGTGCCAGCAGCTTGGGGGGTTGGGACACCGGGGAGCTGTTTTTT.

A few counts support this clone. The DNA of the CDR3 is TGCGCCAGCAGCCAGACGACTAGTAACACCGGGGAGCTGTTTTTT. As protein: CASSQTTSNTGELFF. The chain links TRBV4-1 to TRBJ2-2; D may be TRBD2 (6 bases). Trimming shortened V by 3 bases and J by 2 bases, and 10 bases separated the two germline ends. This CDR3 comprises 15 residues. Germline V gene lookup returns CDR1 MGHRA and CDR2 YSYEKL.

This chain uses TRBV9 with TRBJ1-4, with D unresolved. Trimming removed 0 bases from V and 4 bases from J, with 13 bases in between. There are 16 residues in the CDR3. CDR1 and CDR2 (germline): SGDLS, YYNGEE. The CDR3 DNA is TGTGCCAGCAGCGTAGGGATTGGGCTGATTAATGAAAAACTGTTTTTT. This sequence encodes CASSVGIGLINEKLFF.

This clone showed up just once. The CDR3 loop reads CASSSARNTGELFF. CDR3 sequence (DNA): TGTGCCAGCAGCTCCGCCCGGAACACCGGGGAGCTGTTTTTT. This sequence joins TRBV7-3 and TRBJ2-2; D not resolved. V was cut by 4 bases and J by 1 base, with 7 bases left in between. The CDR3 sequence is 14 residues long. The germline gives CDR1 SGHTA, CDR2 FQGTGA.

This rearrangement joins TRBV7-3 to TRBJ2-5; D uncertain. The CDR3 is 13 amino acids. Germline CDR1 SGHTA, CDR2 FQGTGA. The ends were cut back, 5 bases at V and 5 bases at J, with 12 bases in the middle. DNA of the CDR3: TGTGCCAGCAGCCAAGGGTCGAGGGAGACCCAGTACTTC. Its protein is CASSQGSRETQYF.

With respect to this clone: Distinct nucleotide sequences in the sample also encode this CDR3. The chain joins TRBV6-5 to TRBJ2-3; 10 nucleotides agree with TRBD2. CDR1 and CDR2 (germline): MNHEY, SVGAGI. The CDR3 length is 14 residues. The trim removed 2 bases at V and 4 bases at J, leaving 0 bases unmatched. The CDR3: CASSYSGRADTQYF. CDR3 in DNA: TGTGCCAGCAGTTACAGCGGGAGGGCAGATACGCAGTATTTT.

The chain has TRBV18 and TRBJ2-1; TRBD2 aligns across 7 bases. Germline V gives CDR1 KGHSH, CDR2 LQKENI. V lost 6 bases and J lost 0; bases outside the gene matches: 5. The CDR3 has 15 amino acids. The CDR3: CASSRTSDSYNEQFF. The CDR3 DNA is TGTGCCAGCTCTCGAACTAGCGACTCCTACAATGAGCAGTTCTTC.

The chain has TRBV7-6 and TRBJ2-7; TRBD2 aligns across 10 bases. This CDR3 comprises 15 residues. V dropped 1 base and J dropped 2; count of bases not matched to a gene: 2. Germline V gene data show CDR1 as SGHVS and CDR2 as FNYEAQ. The DNA of the CDR3 is TGTGCCAGCAGCTTAGATACTAGCGGGGCCTACGAGCAGTACTTC. This translates into CASSLDTSGAYEQYF. Together with reference TRBV7-6 and TRBJ2-7, the CDR3 gives the full variable domain: GAGVSQSPRYKVTKRGQDVALRCDPISGHVSLYWYRQALGQGPEFLTYFNYEAQQDKSGLPNDRFSAERPEGSISTLTIQRTEQRDSAMYRCASSLDTSGAYEQYFGPGTRLTVT.

This clone was seen just once. V is TRBV19 and J is TRBJ1-2; 10 bases are a match to TRBD1. V trimming: 6 bases; J trimming: 3 bases; junction bases outside the gene matches: 7. The CDR3 totals 15 residues. The V gene's germline CDR1 is LNHDA and CDR2 SQIVND (reference sequence). Written as DNA, the CDR3 is TGTGCCAGTAGCCTTCCCGGGACAGGGGACTATGGCTACACCTTC. It yields the protein CASSLPGTGDYGYTF.

The rearrangement uses TRBV5-1 and TRBJ2-3; TRBD2 matches at 8 bases. The CDR3 spans 18 residues. Germline V CDR1 and CDR2: SGHRS, YFSETQ. The V gene end was trimmed by 4 bases and the J gene end by 1 base; junction bases not matched to a gene: 14. The CDR3 loop is CASSGLLAEGRGTDTQYF. CDR3 DNA: TGCGCCAGCAGCGGTTTACTAGCGGAGGGGCGGGGCACAGATACGCAGTATTTT.

CDR3 in DNA: TGTGCCAGCAGTTCCTACGGACAGGGGGGAGCCGGGGAGCTGTTTTTT. Translating gives CASSSYGQGGAGELFF. The V gene is TRBV27, the J gene TRBJ2-2, with TRBD1 matching 10 bases. The CDR3 runs 16 residues. The ends lost 4 bases at V and 6 bases at J; junction bases unmatched: 8. Germline values: CDR1 MNHEY, CDR2 SMNVEV (reference sequence).

This clone came up a few times. V and J are TRBV5-1 and TRBJ1-1; D not certain. Trimming cost V 10 bases and J 1 base, with 14 bases left between them. The CDR3 is 13 residues long. In germline, CDR1 is SGHRS, CDR2 YFSETQ. DNA for the CDR3: TGCGCCTCCAGGCCGGCCGGGAACACTGAAGCTTTCTTT. It encodes CASRPAGNTEAFF.

The chain recombines TRBV11-2 with TRBJ2-2; D not certain. Per germline, CDR1 SGHAT and CDR2 FQNNGV. Deletions cut 1 base from V and 9 bases from J, with 12 bases between. The CDR3 consists of 14 residues. The CDR3 nucleotides are TGTGCCAGCAGCTTAGTTTCGCGGCCCCGGGAGCTGTTTTTT. Protein: CASSLVSRPRELFF.

The CDR3 nucleotides read TGTGCCAGCAGCGCAGCCAGGACAGGGGGAGATCAGACCCAGTACTTC. This encodes CASSAARTGGDQTQYF. The chain combines TRBV9 with TRBJ2-5; 10 bases match TRBD1. The CDR3 runs 16 residues. CDR1 is SGDLS, CDR2 YYNGEE, per germline. Trimming cost V 3 bases and J 6 bases; bases outside gene matches: 11.

The chain joins TRBV10-3 to TRBJ2-7; TRBD2 aligns across 8 bases. V lost 6 bases and J lost 4; bases outside the gene matches: 5. From germline, CDR1 is ENHRY and CDR2 SYGVKD. This CDR3 is 13 amino acids long. The CDR3: CAIRGAGEYEQYF. In DNA, the CDR3 is TGTGCCATCAGGGGAGCGGGAGAGTACGAGCAGTACTTC.

The chain carries TRBV27 and TRBJ2-7, with TRBD2 matching over 7 bases. Germline CDR1 MNHEY, CDR2 SMNVEV (reference sequence). The CDR3 covers 15 residues. Unmatched junction bases numbered 11, after V lost 5 bases and J lost 4 bases. For the CDR3, the DNA is TGTGCCAGCAGTAGGACGGGACTAAGCCTATACGAGCAGTACTTC. Protein: CASSRTGLSLYEQYF.

Points on this clone: Other nucleotide sequences from this sample produce the same CDR3. The chain uses TRBV5-1 and TRBJ1-1; 7 bases align to TRBD1. This CDR3 spans 15 amino acids. The V gene's germline CDR1 is SGHRS and CDR2 YFSETQ. The trim removed 0 bases at V and 3 bases at J, leaving 5 bases unmatched. CDR3 in DNA: TGCGCCAGCAGCTTGGGAAGGGGGCGGGACACTGAAGCTTTCTTT. This sequence encodes CASSLGRGRDTEAFF.

In its sample, this clone was seen many times. V is TRBV7-3 and J is TRBJ2-3; 14 bases align to TRBD2. Germline V CDR1 and CDR2: SGHTA, FQGTGA. CDR3 length equals 17 residues. V shed 4 bases, J shed 4 bases, and the junction held 7 bases outside the gene matches. For the CDR3, the DNA is TGTGCCAGCAGCTATACCGGACTAGCGGGAGGCGCAGATACGCAGTATTTT. It codes for CASSYTGLAGGADTQYF.